A single sample gave rise to the 10 T cell receptor beta chains below, sequenced in a study of cytomegalovirus exposure and HLA in healthy donors. Some clones are missing from TCRdb's copy, which holds only in-frame ones; the method was immunoSEQ multiplex PCR. The data contain about 110,000 clones, around 89% of them seen just once; the ten biggest clones take up over 1.1%. Sample: PBMCs. The receptors come from a woman aged 25 to 45 in good health and CMV-seropositive.

This rearrangement joins TRBV4-3 to TRBJ2-6; 14 positions agree with TRBD2. The CDR3 is 18 amino acids. The V segment lost 0 bases and the J segment 3 bases; nucleotides outside the gene matches: 1. Germline V gene lookup returns CDR1 LGHNA and CDR2 YSLEER. CDR3: CASSQDGLAGGGANVLTF. The CDR3 DNA sequence: TGCGCCAGCAGCCAAGATGGACTAGCGGGAGGTGGGGCCAACGTCCTGACTTTC.

The chain links TRBV14 to TRBJ2-7; 9 bases line up with TRBD1. J was trimmed by 1 base and V by 4 bases; bases with no gene match: 5. The CDR3 sequence is 15 residues long. Germline CDR1 reads SGHDN; CDR2 reads FVKESK. The CDR3 nucleotides are TGTGCCAGCAGCCCCACAGGGGGCGCATCCTACGAGCAGTACTTC. It encodes CASSPTGGASYEQYF.

The rearrangement joins TRBV4-3 to TRBJ2-7; D possibly corresponds to TRBD1 (5 bases). This CDR3 has 16 amino acids. Deletions cut 0 bases from V and 1 base from J, with 13 bases between. Germline assignment: CDR1 LGHNA and CDR2 YSLEER. The CDR3 coding sequence is TGCGCCAGCAGCCAAGAGGCGACAGAAAGTTCCTACGAGCAGTACTTC. Translating gives CASSQEATESSYEQYF.

The chain links TRBV5-5 to TRBJ2-7; 9 bases are a match to TRBD2. V was pared by 8 bases and J by 6 bases, with 9 bases of the junction left unmatched. The germline V gene encodes CDR1 SGHKS and CDR2 YYEKEE (reference sequence). This CDR3 has 13 amino acids. CDR3 bases: TGTGCCAGTGCACCGGGACTAGCATTCGAGCAGTACTTC. Encoded protein: CASAPGLAFEQYF. Supplemented by reference TRBV5-5 and TRBJ2-7, the full variable domain reads DAGVTQSPTHLIKTRGQQVTLRCSPISGHKSVSWYQQVLGQGPQFIFQYYEKEERGRGNFPDRFSARQFPNYSSELNVNALLLGDSALYLCASAPGLAFEQYFGPGTRLTVT.

The J gene is TRBJ1-1, the V gene TRBV6-6, with D uncertain. The V end lost 7 bases, the J end lost 4 bases, and 13 bases lay between the germline ends. Germline V gene lookup returns CDR1 MNHNY and CDR2 SVGAGI (reference sequence). The CDR3 covers 13 residues. The CDR3 nucleotides read TGTGCCAGCAATCTGGGAGGCCCCACTGAAGCTTTCTTT. Its protein product is CASNLGGPTEAFF.

The chain carries TRBV19 and TRBJ2-7, with 9 bases that match TRBD2. The CDR3 is 16 amino acids. Per the germline V gene, CDR1 is LNHDA and CDR2 is SQIVND (reference sequence). V was pared by 6 bases and J by 0 bases, with 9 bases of the junction left unmatched. CDR3 DNA sequence: TGTGCCAGTAGCAGGTCCGGGACTAGCTTCTCCTACGAGCAGTACTTC. This gives the protein CASSRSGTSFSYEQYF.

The chain employs TRBV4-2 and TRBJ2-3; D is unclear. The ends were cut back, 6 bases at V and 2 bases at J, with 6 bases in the middle. Germline V CDR1 and CDR2: LGHNA, YNFKEQ. The CDR3 sequence is 12 residues long. Here the CDR3 DNA reads TGTGCCAGCAGTTCAGTCACAGATACGCAGTATTTT. Its translation is CASSSVTDTQYF.

The CDR3 is CAYRPDRGNYGYTF. The CDR3 DNA is TGTGCTTACCGACCCGACAGGGGGAACTATGGCTACACCTTC. The gene calls are TRBV30 and TRBJ1-2; 9 bases match TRBD1. Germline CDR1 is GTSNPN and CDR2 is SVGIG (reference sequence). There are 14 residues in the CDR3.

The chain combines TRBV27 with TRBJ2-7; 9 bases map to TRBD2. This CDR3 has 19 amino acids. Germline CDR1 is MNHEY and CDR2 is SMNVEV (reference sequence). Trimming at V came to 5 bases and at J to 4 bases, leaving 21 bases not matched to a gene. This CDR3 reads CASSTRYGLRGTSGYEQYF. CDR3 nucleotide sequence: TGTGCCAGCAGTACTAGGTATGGCCTGAGAGGTACTAGCGGGTACGAGCAGTACTTC.

CDR3 DNA sequence: TGTGCCAGCAGCTATGGCGGGGGGCCGGGGGAGACCCAGTACTTC. It specifies CASSYGGGPGETQYF. The chain has TRBV7-6 and TRBJ2-5; 8 nucleotides line up with TRBD2. The germline V gene encodes CDR1 SGHVS and CDR2 FNYEAQ. The CDR3 extends over 15 amino acids. V dropped 4 bases and J dropped 5; count of bases not matched to a gene: 9.